The text below deals with one T cell receptor beta chain. The germline gives CDR1 SGHAT, CDR2 FQNNGV. This CDR3 has 18 residues. V lost 1 base and J 5 bases, leaving 23 bases between the germline ends. The sample belongs to a study of technical replicates of blood from several donors. Method: immunoSEQ multiplex PCR; TCRdb's copy keeps in-frame clones and lacks some. The sample records about 83,000 clones, 85% to 95% being singletons. The TCR comes from a human donor in good health. The sequencing sample was made of T cells isolated from PBMCs. The genes are TRBV11-2 and TRBJ2-5, with D possibly matching TRBD2 (6 bases). The CDR3 nucleotides read TGTGCCAGCAGCTTAGTCCTCTTAGAGCTGGGGGGAAGTGAGACCCAGTACTTC. This encodes CASSLVLLELGGSETQYF.